The next 25 T cell receptor beta chains were all read from a single sample in a study of blood T cell repertoires in COVID-19. Here immunoSEQ multiplex PCR was the method, and the copy in TCRdb shows in-frame clones only, minus some. The repertoire holds 250,000 to 350,000 clones, with around 90% as singletons. Specimen: peripheral blood. The origin of the receptors is a man younger than 35 with active or convalescent COVID-19.

V and J are TRBV6-4 and TRBJ2-5, with D unresolved. Trimming cost V 9 bases and J 1 base, with 6 bases left between them. This CDR3 is built from 11 residues. Germline V gene data show CDR1 as MRHNA and CDR2 as SNTAGT. CDR3 sequence (DNA): TGTGCCAGACAAGTCCAAGAGACCCAGTACTTC. Translating it yields CARQVQETQYF.

DNA of the CDR3: TGTGCCAGCAGCTCCGGACTAGCGGTTTACAATGAGCAGTTCTTC. Its protein is CASSSGLAVYNEQFF. V and J are TRBV7-2 and TRBJ2-1; the match to TRBD2 covers 10 bases. The V gene's germline CDR1 is SGHTA and CDR2 FQGNSA. With 4 bases clipped from V and 4 bases from J, the junction kept 4 bases outside the gene matches. CDR3 size: 15 residues.

The chain links TRBV27 to TRBJ1-5, with TRBD1 identical over 10 bases. V trimming: 5 bases; J trimming: 4 bases; junction bases outside the gene matches: 11. The CDR3 has 17 amino acids. Germline CDR1 is MNHEY and CDR2 is SMNVEV (reference sequence). CDR3 loop: CASSVGQGSTPNQPQHF. DNA for the CDR3: TGTGCCAGCAGTGTGGGACAGGGGTCTACACCTAATCAGCCCCAGCATTTT.

This chain joins TRBV7-3 and TRBJ2-4; TRBD2 matches 9 bases. CDR1 SGHTA and CDR2 FQGTGA come from the germline V gene. CDR3 length: 15 amino acids. V shed 4 bases and J 8 bases; nucleotides not matched to a gene: 9. For the CDR3, the DNA is TGTGCCAGCAGCTACCTTGTGCGGGAGGGTTACATTCAGTACTTC. It specifies CASSYLVREGYIQYF.

The rearrangement uses TRBV6-6 and TRBJ1-2, with 9 bases lining up with TRBD1. There are 16 residues in the CDR3. With 1 base clipped from V and 4 bases from J, the junction kept 7 bases outside the gene matches. Germline lookup yields CDR1 MNHNY and CDR2 SVGAGI (reference sequence). The CDR3 here is CASSYFHVTGGYGYTF. The CDR3 DNA sequence: TGTGCCAGCAGTTACTTCCACGTGACAGGGGGCTATGGCTACACCTTC.

This clone was detected a few times. This sequence joins TRBV28 and TRBJ1-6; 8 nucleotides agree with TRBD1. The J segment lost 7 bases and the V segment lost 6 bases, leaving 8 bases of the junction unmatched. The CDR3 contains 15 residues. Germline V gene sequence: CDR1 MDHEN, CDR2 SYDVKM. CDR3 protein: CASSPRGPGNSPLHF. The CDR3 DNA follows: TGTGCCAGCAGCCCCAGGGGGCCAGGGAATTCACCCCTCCACTTT.

This clone appeared a single time. V is TRBV29-1 and J is TRBJ1-2; D is ambiguous. The CDR3 has 13 residues. CDR1 SQVTM and CDR2 ANQGSEA come from the germline V gene. The V end was cut by 1 base, the J end by 2 bases, with 8 bases between. CDR3: CSVEVRVNYGYTF. In DNA, the CDR3 is TGCAGCGTTGAAGTTCGGGTAAACTATGGCTACACCTTC.

The chain employs TRBV27 and TRBJ2-2, with 10 bases identical to TRBD2. Germline values: CDR1 MNHEY, CDR2 SMNVEV (reference sequence). Unmatched junction bases numbered 4, after V lost 0 bases and J lost 6 bases. The CDR3 covers 16 residues. CDR3: CASSLSLAGVPGELFF. In nucleotides, the CDR3 is TGTGCCAGCAGTTTATCCCTAGCGGGAGTTCCCGGGGAGCTGTTTTTT.

This clone showed up just once. The chain carries TRBV18 and TRBJ2-3; 13 bases fit TRBD2. CDR3 length: 16 residues. The germline V gene encodes CDR1 KGHSH and CDR2 LQKENI. V trimming: 4 bases; J trimming: 8 bases; junction bases outside the gene matches: 9. The CDR3 nucleotides are TGTGCCAGCTCACAATCCGGGACTAGCGGGATTCGTACGCAGTATTTT. It yields the protein CASSQSGTSGIRTQYF.

The chain combines TRBV18 with TRBJ1-1; TRBD1 matches at 9 bases. Looked up from germline, CDR1 is KGHSH and CDR2 is LQKENI. The CDR3 runs to 16 residues. Germline trimming cut 3 bases from V and 6 bases from J; bases unmatched to any gene: 11. CDR3: CASSPNPQGASAEAFF. CDR3 in DNA: TGTGCCAGCTCACCCAACCCACAGGGGGCGAGCGCTGAAGCTTTCTTT.

The rearrangement links TRBV10-1 to TRBJ1-2; tentatively, D is TRBD1 (6 bases). CDR3 length: 16 residues. Per the germline V gene, CDR1 is WNHNN and CDR2 is SYGVQD (reference sequence). V lost 0 bases and J lost 4, with 15 bases in between. DNA for the CDR3: TGCGCCAGCAGTGAGTCCAGGACAGCAGCCCCCTATGGCTACACCTTC. The encoded protein is CASSESRTAAPYGYTF.

This clone has more than one count but fewer than ten. The chain joins TRBV29-1 to TRBJ1-4; 10 bases agree with TRBD1. This CDR3 spans 16 amino acids. Germline CDR1 and CDR2: SQVTM and ANQGSEA. The V and J ends lost 5 bases and 8 bases, in that order; junction bases with no gene match: 14. The CDR3 protein is CSVSSGTGALGEKLFF. The CDR3 DNA reads TGCAGCGTTTCCTCCGGGACAGGGGCATTAGGGGAAAAACTGTTTTTT.

J is TRBJ1-2 and V is TRBV19; D perhaps matches TRBD1 (5 bases). The ends were cut back, 5 bases at V and 3 bases at J, with 22 bases in the middle. CDR1 and CDR2 (germline): LNHDA, SQIVND (reference sequence). This CDR3 is 17 amino acids long. The CDR3 region is CASSPDSTGAAYYGYTF. The CDR3 DNA follows: TGTGCCAGTAGTCCAGACTCAACAGGCGCAGCTTACTATGGCTACACCTTC.

The chain combines TRBV18 with TRBJ2-7, with 8 bases fitting TRBD2. Germline loops: CDR1 KGHSH, CDR2 LQKENI. With 5 bases clipped from V and 3 bases from J, the junction kept 6 bases outside the gene matches. CDR3 size: 14 residues. CDR3 bases: TGTGCCAGCTCAACAGCGGGGGTTTACTACGAGCAGTACTTC. Residues: CASSTAGVYYEQYF.

The V and J genes are TRBV19 and TRBJ1-4, with 9 bases aligning to TRBD1. Germline CDR1 reads LNHDA; CDR2 reads SQIVND (reference sequence). The trim removed 3 bases at V and 6 bases at J, leaving 2 bases unmatched. The CDR3 is 14 amino acids. The CDR3 region is CASSMWTGDEKLFF. Here the CDR3 DNA reads TGTGCCAGTAGTATGTGGACAGGGGATGAAAAACTGTTTTTT.

The CDR3 nucleotides are TGTGCCAGCAGCCACCGACTAGCGGGAGTTTCGGTGTCTGGGGCCAACGTCCTGACTTTC. Its protein product is CASSHRLAGVSVSGANVLTF. V usage is TRBV9 and J usage is TRBJ2-6; 12 bases agree with TRBD2. CDR1 is SGDLS and CDR2 is YYNGEE in the germline V gene. CDR3 size: 20 residues. V was clipped by 4 bases and J by 1 base; unmatched bases: 12. The variable domain in full, completed from reference TRBV9 and TRBJ2-6, reads DSGVTQTPKHLITATGQRVTLRCSPRSGDLSVYWYQQSLDQGLQFLIQYYNGEERAKGNILERFSAQQFPDLHSELNLSSLELGDSALYFCASSHRLAGVSVSGANVLTFGAGSRLTVL.

The CDR3: CASSLLTGFEQYF. The CDR3 DNA follows: TGTGCCAGCAGCCTCCTGACAGGGTTCGAGCAGTACTTC. The V call is TRBV6-5, the J call TRBJ2-7, with 7 positions matching TRBD1. The V and J ends lost 6 bases and 6 bases, in that order; junction bases with no gene match: 8. CDR3 length: 13 amino acids. Germline CDR1 MNHEY, CDR2 SVGAGI.

The rearrangement joins TRBV27 to TRBJ1-1; a weak D match, TRBD1 (5 bases). Trimming cost V 3 bases and J 5 bases, with 13 bases left between them. CDR3 size: 14 residues. CDR1 is MNHEY and CDR2 is SMNVEV in the germline V gene (reference sequence). The DNA for the CDR3 is TGTGCCAGCAGTTTGGGGGGAGTTGGGACTGAAGCTTTCTTT. Amino acid sequence: CASSLGGVGTEAFF.

The chain links TRBV5-1 to TRBJ2-5; D is unresolved. Germline-derived CDR1 and CDR2 are SGHRS and YFSETQ. The length of the CDR3 is 14 residues. The V end was cut by 0 bases, the J end by 4 bases, with 10 bases between. DNA for the CDR3: TGCGCCAGCAGCTTGGGTGCTGGCGGAGAGACCCAGTACTTC. Translation gives CASSLGAGGETQYF.

This clone has just a few counts. The chain uses TRBV10-1 and TRBJ2-7, with D tentatively TRBD2 (6 bases). Germline V gene sequence: CDR1 WNHNN, CDR2 SYGVQD (reference sequence). The V end was cut by 6 bases, the J end by 6 bases, with 15 bases between. The CDR3 is 13 residues long. DNA for the CDR3: TGCGCCAGCAGAGCAGGGACTTTCGGCGAGCAGTACTTC. Protein product: CASRAGTFGEQYF.

The chain uses TRBV7-2 and TRBJ1-5; D not certain. There are 13 residues in the CDR3. The germline V and J ends were trimmed by 3 bases and 4 bases, with 7 bases remaining between them. The V gene's germline CDR1 is SGHTA and CDR2 FQGNSA. The CDR3 DNA reads as TGTGCCAGCAGCTTTGGGCTTAATCAGCCCCAGCATTTT. This translates into CASSFGLNQPQHF.

V and J are TRBV6-6 and TRBJ2-2, with 11 bases fitting TRBD2. Germline V CDR1 and CDR2: MNHNY, SVGAGI (reference sequence). The CDR3 runs to 14 residues. The V gene end was trimmed by 6 bases and the J gene end by 10 bases; junction bases not matched to a gene: 7. CDR3 sequence reads: CASSRSGRGQELFF. The CDR3 nucleotides are TGTGCCAGCAGCCGTAGCGGGAGGGGACAGGAGCTGTTTTTT.

In its sample, this clone was seen once. CDR3 amino acids: CASQRERTRRNEQFF. The CDR3 DNA is TGCGCCAGCCAAAGGGAGAGAACCCGGCGTAATGAGCAGTTCTTC. The rearrangement uses TRBV10-2 and TRBJ2-1; maybe TRBD2 (5 bases). This CDR3 has 15 amino acids. The germline V gene encodes CDR1 WSHSY and CDR2 SAAADI. Trimming removed 8 bases from V and 7 bases from J, with 21 bases in between.

The V gene is TRBV21-1, the J gene TRBJ1-3; the D segment call TRBD1 is taken from the table without a DNA check. TRBV21-1 is tagged as a pseudogene. The CDR3 is made up of 19 amino acids. The chain's CDR3 is CASSKELGRQGPSGNTIYF. CDR3 DNA: TGTGCCAGCAGCAAAGAATTAGGTAGACAGGGCCCCTCTGGAAACACCATATATTTT.

The V and J genes are TRBV7-8 and TRBJ1-2; 9 bases align to TRBD1. The CDR3 totals 17 residues. CDR1 is SGHVS, CDR2 FQNEAQ, per germline. V was clipped by 4 bases and J by 5 bases; unmatched bases: 14. The CDR3 protein is CASSSGTGGFYGYGYTF. The CDR3 bases are TGTGCCAGCAGCTCCGGAACAGGGGGCTTTTATGGGTATGGCTACACCTTC.